This TCR beta chain is from a study of technical replicates of blood from a few donors (dated by TCRdb to 2016 to 2017). As to this clone: The antigen it recognizes is unknown. Base qualities are not recorded, but no much larger clone differs from it by a single base.

Preparation of the library involved the immunoSEQ multiplex PCR assay. Not all clones reach the TCRdb copy of this immuneACCESS table, which keeps in-frame sequences only. Checked studies attribute under half of the gap to unresolved V genes and leave the rest unexplained. The sample profile shows more than 80,000 clones; 90% to 97% of them were found once. 0.23% of the sample lies in the top ten. The germline V gene encodes CDR1 MNHNS and CDR2 SASEGT. Its CDR3 holds 14 amino acids, cysteine through phenylalanine. Here the CDR3 DNA is all that survives: 42 bases in frame from base 1. The junction carries 13 bases between V and J, which are trimmed by 8 bases and 2 bases respectively.

Sequencing was carried out using T cells isolated from PBMCs. This chain is built from TRBV6-1 and TRBJ2-1; TRBD2 could be the D gene, as 6 bases match. This sequence was found in a human donor in good health. CDR3 reads: CASARGGAYNEQFF. Here is the DNA: TGTGCCAGCGCACGGGGAGGAGCCTACAATGAGCAGTTCTTC.